The present entry profiles one T cell receptor (beta chain) with its context. There are a few counts of this clonotype. Its antigen specificity is not known. No qualities accompany the bases; no much larger clone lies one base away. The data were obtained in a study of T-cell memory formation after mild COVID-19 (dated by TCRdb to about 2021). Turning to the overall study: Most TCR sequence clusters were specific to one of the two donors. In two donors, T-cell clones that expanded and contracted after mild COVID-19 were followed by sequencing TCRalpha and TCRbeta repertoires longitudinally. Two young, previously healthy adult volunteers made up the cohort, one male and one female. What the research found in general, with its limitations: The study covered only a couple of mild cases, and larger cohorts including severe cases with pre-infection samples were considered necessary. Contracting CD4+ clones turned up mainly in the CM and EM memory subsets, whereas EMRA was where CD8+ clones were enriched. SARS-CoV-2 specificity was not confirmed for the second-wave clones peaking on day 37. Clones contracting from day 15 to 85 had balanced CD4/CD8 phenotypes, while a second wave expanding from day 15 to 37 was biased towards CD4+. Some responding clones were detected in pre-infection memory, which suggested that pre-existing cross-reactive memory T cells had joined the SARS-CoV-2 response.

These reads were obtained on an Illumina NovaSeq 6000. TCRalpha and TCRbeta cDNA libraries were built by 5'RACE with constant-segment primers, adding sample barcodes and unique molecular identifiers. Trizol reagent was used to extract RNA from every sample. Library amplification was performed in two PCR steps, and a second sample barcode and Illumina TruSeq adapters were introduced in the second step. Sequencing of libraries was performed on an Illumina NovaSeq with 2 x 150 bp paired-end reads. From the authors' description of their analysis: Demultiplexing of reads and collapsing into UMI-guided consensus sequences were performed with migec v1.2.7. With mixcr v2.1.11, UMI consensuses were aligned to TRA and TRB V and J templates and assembled into clonotypes. A clonotype was counted as expanded or contracted only if both edgeR and NoisET called the change significant, with noise models trained on biological replicates. For edgeR calls, the cutoffs were a false discovery rate-adjusted p below 0.01 and a log2 fold-change threshold of 1. As an exploratory analysis of dynamics, PCA with hierarchical clustering was applied to max-normalized trajectories of the 1000 most abundant clonotypes. The CD4 or CD8 phenotype of responding clones was assigned using the separately sequenced CD4+ and CD8+ repertoires. TCRdb itself trimmed the public reads at Q25 with fastp, ran MiXCR and retained productive beta chains. Every CDR3 protein is listed once, alongside the most common genes and DNA of its rows. In this record, the V and J calls reflect TCRdb's handling and not the investigators' own analysis. Counted in this sample were 190,000 or so distinct CDR3 sequences; over 9.5% of them appeared once. The top ten constitute approximately 3% of the sample.

Inclusive of the bounding cysteine and phenylalanine, the CDR3 is 17 residues long. Solely the CDR3 DNA is kept, with 51 bases framed from the first base. The V end gives up 5 bases and the J end 4 bases, leaving 13 bases in the junction not matched to a gene. The germline V gene sets CDR1 to MNHEY and CDR2 to SVGAGI. Ficoll-Paque density gradient centrifugation was used to isolate PBMCs. Here the chain combines TRBV6-5 and TRBJ2-1; 8 nucleotides in the junction match TRBD2. The sample taken for sequencing was PBMCs or a T cell subset sorted from them (not recorded which). This TCR derives from a young man who had mild COVID-19 (a few samples of this study predate the infection). The sample titles of this study are shuffled in the database, so cell type and time point are left out; the donor was told from shared clones. The CDR3 is CASSPGGAGAPYNEQFF. Read as DNA, the sequence is TGTGCCAGCAGTCCCGGGGGGGCGGGGGCACCTTACAATGAGCAGTTCTTC.